Listed below are T cell receptor beta chains from one sample, sequenced in a study of blood T cell repertoires in COVID-19. Produced via immunoSEQ multiplex PCR; TCRdb's table is partial and in-frame only. The profile shows more than 75,000 clones, roughly nine tenths of them singletons. The material sequenced was peripheral blood. These receptors were collected from a man in his fifties with acute or convalescent COVID-19. The CDR3 runs from the conserved cysteine through the conserved F or W. The D gene is left open where the match is weak. The listing skips clone size in some rows; elsewhere it reads once, few, many or a size class.

NA	TRBV7-9	TRBJ1-1	TRBD1	TGTGCCAGCAGCTGGACAGGGGCTTTGAACACTGAAGCTTTCTTT	CASSWTGALNTEAFF
NA	TRBV28	TRBJ1-2	NA	TGTGCCAGCAGACAGAACTATGGCTACACCTTC	CASRQNYGYTF
few	TRBV12-3/TRBV12-4	TRBJ1-5	NA	TGTGCCAGCAGCGGGTTTTTCAATCAGCCCCAGCATTTT	CASSGFFNQPQHF
NA	TRBV7-8	TRBJ2-5	NA	TGTGCCAGCAGCAAAGGACCTAGCGTAACCGGGGTGGAGACCCAGTACTTC	CASSKGPSVTGVETQYF
NA	TRBV24-1	TRBJ2-5	TRBD2	TGTGCCACCAGTGATCCTACGACTAGCGCCCAAGAGACCCAGTACTTC	CATSDPTTSAQETQYF
NA	TRBV19	TRBJ2-5	TRBD2	TGTGCCAGTAGTATAGTAGCGGGGGGTAAAGAGACCCAGTACTTC	CASSIVAGGKETQYF
NA	TRBV24-1	TRBJ2-1	TRBD2	TGTGCCACCAGAGGACTAGGCCGCAATGAGCAGTTCTTC	CATRGLGRNEQFF
NA	TRBV5-8	TRBJ2-3	TRBD2	TGTGCCAGCAGCTTGCTAGCGGGGGTCACAGATACGCAGTATTTT	CASSLLAGVTDTQYF
NA	TRBV18	TRBJ1-1	NA	TGTGCCAGCTCACCTCAGCCCTCAGGGATGAACACTGAAGCTTTCTTT	CASSPQPSGMNTEAFF
NA	TRBV3-1/TRBV3-2	TRBJ2-5	NA	TGTGCCAGCAGCCAAGATCGGGGGCAAGAGACCCAGTACTTC	CASSQDRGQETQYF
NA	TRBV6-4	TRBJ2-1	TRBD1	TGTGCCAGCAGTGACGGGACAGGGGTGAGGGAGCAGTTCTTC	CASSDGTGVREQFF
NA	TRBV5-4	TRBJ1-1	TRBD1	TGTGCCAGCAGCTCCCCGGGACAGTCGAACACTGAAGCTTTCTTT	CASSSPGQSNTEAFF
NA	TRBV2	TRBJ1-1	NA	TGTGCCACCCCGAGCGACCCTAACACTGAAGCTTTCTTT	CATPSDPNTEAFF
NA	TRBV4-3	TRBJ1-2	NA	TGCGCCAGCAGCCACCCGGGCGGGGGCTACACCTTC	CASSHPGGGYTF
NA	TRBV27	TRBJ1-1	NA	TGTGCCAGCAGTCTACAAGCGCGCTACACTGAAGCTTTCTTT	CASSLQARYTEAFF
NA	TRBV5-1	TRBJ1-3	TRBD1	TGCGCCAGCAGCCCGTCAGGGGGTTCTGGAAACACCATATATTTT	CASSPSGGSGNTIYF
NA	TRBV19	TRBJ2-1	NA	TGTGCCAGTAGTATAGATAGTAGGGCCCGGGGGAATGAGCAGTTCTTC	CASSIDSRARGNEQFF
NA	TRBV5-6	TRBJ2-3	TRBD2	TGTGCCAGCAGCTCCTTGACTAGCGGGACAGATACGCAGTATTTT	CASSSLTSGTDTQYF
few	TRBV5-4	TRBJ2-1	TRBD2	TGTGCCAGCAGCTCCGGACTAGCGGGGCCCAATGAGCAGTTCTTC	CASSSGLAGPNEQFF
NA	TRBV7-8	TRBJ2-3	TRBD2	TGTGCCAGCAGCTTAGGACTAGCGGGGAGCACAGATACGCAGTATTTT	CASSLGLAGSTDTQYF
NA	TRBV7-8	TRBJ2-2	TRBD1	TGTGCCAGCAGCTTAGGCCAGGGGGACACCGGGGAGCTGTTTTTT	CASSLGQGDTGELFF
NA	TRBV4-1	TRBJ2-2	TRBD1	TGCGCCAGCAGCCAAGTTGCAGGGGGCCTGAACACCGGGGAGCTGTTTTTT	CASSQVAGGLNTGELFF
NA	TRBV5-8	TRBJ1-5	NA	TGTGCCAGCAGCGTCGACAGCACAAGGGGGTCCCAGCATTTT	CASSVDSTRGSQHF
NA	TRBV5-4	TRBJ2-5	NA	TGTGCCAGCAGCTTGGCTGGGTACGGGGAGACCCAGTACTTC	CASSLAGYGETQYF
NA	TRBV19	TRBJ2-1	TRBD1	TGTGCCAGTAGTATGGAGCAGGGGGCGAGCTCCTACAATGAGCAGTTCTTC	CASSMEQGASSYNEQFF
NA	TRBV7-9	TRBJ2-1	NA	TGTGCCAGCAGCTTAGGGGCAGCGGGACAAAATGAGCAGTTCTTC	CASSLGAAGQNEQFF
NA	TRBV19	TRBJ2-5	TRBD1	TGTGCCAGTAGTCCGGGACAGCCCCAAGAGACCCAGTACTTC	CASSPGQPQETQYF
NA	TRBV9	TRBJ1-2	TRBD1	TGTGCCAGCAGCTCAGGGGGCGCGTTTGGCTACACCTTC	CASSSGGAFGYTF
once	TRBV19	TRBJ1-1	NA	TGTGCCAGTAGTATCTGGGGCCCCCAGGGTTTGCTCACTGAAGCTTTCTTT	CASSIWGPQGLLTEAFF
NA	TRBV19	TRBJ2-2	NA	TGTGCCAGTAGTTATAGACAGGCGAACACCGGGGAGCTGTTTTTT	CASSYRQANTGELFF
NA	TRBV7-6	TRBJ2-3	NA	TGTGCCAGCAGCTTAGCGGCAGATAGCACAGATACGCAGTATTTT	CASSLAADSTDTQYF
NA	TRBV28	TRBJ2-3	TRBD2	TGTGCCAGCAAGGCGGGACTAGCGGGATTCACAGATACGCAGTATTTT	CASKAGLAGFTDTQYF
NA	TRBV7-3	TRBJ1-1	NA	TGTGCCAGCAGCCAAGATCGGTACACTGAAGCTTTCTTT	CASSQDRYTEAFF
NA	TRBV2	TRBJ1-2	NA	TGTGCCAGCAGTTGGGGGGACTATGGCTACACCTTC	CASSWGDYGYTF
NA	TRBV30	TRBJ1-1	NA	TGTGCCTGGAATCCCGGGACACTGAACACTGAAGCTTTCTTT	CAWNPGTLNTEAFF
NA	TRBV29-1	TRBJ1-1	TRBD1	TGCAACGCTAGTAGGACAGGGACAACTGAAGCTTTCTTT	CNASRTGTTEAFF
NA	TRBV6-1	TRBJ1-3	NA	TGTGCCAGCAGTGAAGGCTCAGACTCTGGAAACACCATATATTTT	CASSEGSDSGNTIYF
once	TRBV5-4	TRBJ1-3	NA	TGTGCCAGCAGCGGAGGGACGGGGATGGGTGGAAACACCATATATTTT	CASSGGTGMGGNTIYF